This T cell receptor (beta chain) was sequenced during a study of T cells after yellow fever vaccination (dated by TCRdb to the late 2010s). As for the study more broadly: The SMART-Seq v4 Ultra Low Input RNA kit was used to prepare libraries from fractions with low cell numbers. To track T-cell clones before and after primary and booster YFV17D yellow fever vaccination, bulk TCR alpha and beta repertoires were sequenced longitudinally. Two healthy male donors made up the cohort, one aged 18 to 30 years and the other aged 30 to 40 years. Blood was drawn at multiple timepoints before and after primary and secondary immunization, with bulk PBMC replicates and cell subsets isolated. Study-level results and caveats: Most clones expanded after primary vaccination (almost 98% of CD4 and roughly 90% of CD8) were re-detected after the booster, suggesting that broad memory maintenance occurred. Only two donors were included in the study, so the extent to which the findings can be generalized is limited. Because abundant contaminating clonotypes from the bulk population could be contained in FACS-sorted repertoires, computational filtering was required. Compared with the primary T-cell response, the secondary T-cell response was faster but weaker, reaching its peak on day 5 rather than on day 15. A small fraction of clonotypes showed up in both the CD4 and CD8 compartments, probably as a result of convergent recombination.

The intended sense of this specimen's treatment or condition label: live attenuated yellow fever vaccine strain. At each blood-draw timepoint, two biological replicates of bulk PBMCs were collected. PBMCs were isolated from peripheral blood using a standard Ficoll-Paque protocol. TriZol was used to extract RNA from bulk PBMCs, CD4 and CD8 fractions, and dextramer-positive and dextramer-negative fractions. Points on this clonotype: The target of this receptor is not known. One base away there is no much larger clone; base qualities are not given.

The CDR3 goes from the cysteine to the phenylalanine over 16 residues. Only the CDR3 portion is preserved as DNA: 48 bases, with reading frame beginning at the first base. CDR1 and CDR2 are read off the germline V gene as MNHEY and SVGEGT. Relative to germline, V is 2 bases shorter and J is 2 bases shorter, with 14 bases between their ends. TCR cDNA was made using 5'RACE template switching, a step that added a universal primer site and unique molecular identifiers. Priming for cDNA synthesis came from both the TCR alpha and TCR beta constant segments. Libraries were amplified in two PCR steps, with sample barcodes and sequencing adapters added in the second step. Sequencing of libraries was performed on Illumina HiSeq 2500 (2x100 bp) or NovaSeq (2x150 bp). The original methods were these. Reads were demultiplexed and collapsed into UMI consensus sequences with MIGEC, and V(D)J alignment was performed with MiXCR. Using edgeR on replicate PBMC samples, clonotypes were called vaccine-responding if FDR was below 0.01 and the log2 fold change was above 5 up to day 15. Each bulk clonotype was labeled CD4 or CD8 based on which sequenced repertoire, CD4 or CD8, contained the clonotype at higher abundance. TCRdb applied fastp at Q25 and MiXCR to the public reads, then kept only in-frame beta chains. Rows matching on CDR3 protein sequence are summarized as one entry with the most common DNA and genes. TCRdb assigned the V and J calls; the authors' analysis was not used. In all, the sample holds 450,000 to 550,000 distinct CDR3 sequences, and around a fifth of those were seen once. The top ten clones comprise around 16% of the sample.

This receptor was obtained from a man between 18 and 29 years old who received the YFV17D yellow fever vaccine. Sequenced here: PBMCs, sampled about 20 days after the first yellow fever vaccination. This chain joins TRBV6-2 or TRBV6-3 to TRBJ2-3; the D gene remains uncertain. The encoded CDR3 is CASSYPIDFTTDTQYF. The DNA sequence is given as TGTGCCAGCAGTTACCCGATCGACTTCACCACAGATACGCAGTATTTT.